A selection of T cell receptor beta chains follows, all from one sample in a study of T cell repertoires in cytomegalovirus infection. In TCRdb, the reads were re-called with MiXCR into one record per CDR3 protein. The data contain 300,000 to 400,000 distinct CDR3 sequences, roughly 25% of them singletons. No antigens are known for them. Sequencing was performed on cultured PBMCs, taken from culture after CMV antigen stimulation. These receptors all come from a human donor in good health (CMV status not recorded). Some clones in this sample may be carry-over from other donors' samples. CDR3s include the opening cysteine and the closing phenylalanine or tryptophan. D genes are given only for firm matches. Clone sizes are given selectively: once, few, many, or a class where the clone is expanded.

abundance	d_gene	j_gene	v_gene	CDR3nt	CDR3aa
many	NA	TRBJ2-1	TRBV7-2	TGTGCCAGCAGCCCCATACTAGGATCTCACAATGAGCAGTTCTTC	CASSPILGSHNEQFF
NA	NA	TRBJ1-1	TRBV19	TGTGCCAGTAGTATGGGGGGAACTGAAGCTTTCTTT	CASSMGGTEAFF
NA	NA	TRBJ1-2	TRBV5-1	TGCGCCAGCAGCTTGGAATCCACACTTAACTATGGCTACACCTTC	CASSLESTLNYGYTF
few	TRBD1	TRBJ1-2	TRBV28	TGTGCCAGCAGTTTGCCCGTCACAGGGGCACTCTATGGCTACACCTTC	CASSLPVTGALYGYTF
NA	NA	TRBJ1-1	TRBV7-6	TGTGCCAGCACCATTGGGGGGCTGGGCACTGAAGCTTTCTTT	CASTIGGLGTEAFF
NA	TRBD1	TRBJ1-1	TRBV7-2	TGTGCCAGCAGCCCTCGACAGGGGAGTATTTTTAGCACTGAAGCTTTCTTT	CASSPRQGSIFSTEAFF
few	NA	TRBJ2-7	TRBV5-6	TGTGCCAGCAGCCGGCCGGGCGGTCTGTTCGAGCAGTACTTC	CASSRPGGLFEQYF
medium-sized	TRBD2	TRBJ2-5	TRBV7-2	TGTGCCAGCAGCCAGCCTAGCGGGAGACGGGAGACCCAGTACTTC	CASSQPSGRRETQYF
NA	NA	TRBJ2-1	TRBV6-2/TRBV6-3	TGTGCCAGCAGTTACTCGATACGCGGACCCTTGGGGAATGAGCAGTTCTTC	CASSYSIRGPLGNEQFF
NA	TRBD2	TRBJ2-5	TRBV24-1	TGTGCCACCAGTGACACCGGACTAGCGGGAGTGGAGACCCAGTACTTC	CATSDTGLAGVETQYF
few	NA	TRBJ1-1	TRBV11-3	TGTGCCAGCAGCTTAAAGCCCGGCGCGCGTGCTTTCTTT	CASSLKPGARAFF
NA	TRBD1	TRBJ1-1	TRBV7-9	TGTGCCAGCAGTCAAAACCGACAGGGCCCAAACCCTGAAGCTTTCTTT	CASSQNRQGPNPEAFF
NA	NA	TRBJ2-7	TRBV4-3	TGCGCCAGCAGCCAAGATCTCGGGGTTCGCGAGCAGTACTTC	CASSQDLGVREQYF
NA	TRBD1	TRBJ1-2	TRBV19	TGTGCCAGTAGTACCTCACAGGGGGCTAAGTATGGCTACACCTTC	CASSTSQGAKYGYTF
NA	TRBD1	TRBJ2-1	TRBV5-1	TGCGCCAGCAGCCCGAACGCCGGGACAGGGGACAATGAGCAGTTCTTC	CASSPNAGTGDNEQFF
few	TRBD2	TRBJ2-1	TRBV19	TGTGCCAGTAAGGGACTAGCCGAATGGAATGAGCAGTTCTTC	CASKGLAEWNEQFF
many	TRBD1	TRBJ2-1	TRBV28	TGTGCCAGCAGTTTACTGGGGACAGGGAACAATGAGCAGTTCTTC	CASSLLGTGNNEQFF
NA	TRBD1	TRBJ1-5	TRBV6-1	TGTGCCACCCTAATGGGACAGGGGGAAAATCAGCCCCAGCATTTT	CATLMGQGENQPQHF
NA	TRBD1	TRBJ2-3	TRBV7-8	TGTGCCAGCAGCTGGGACAGGAAAGATACGCAGTATTTT	CASSWDRKDTQYF
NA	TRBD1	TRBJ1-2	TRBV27	TGTGCCAGCAGTTTGGGACAGGGAACCATCTATGGCTACACCTTC	CASSLGQGTIYGYTF
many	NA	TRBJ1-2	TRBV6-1	TGTGCCAGCAGCTCCCAAAGACAGGCCTTTTTTGGCTACACCTTC	CASSSQRQAFFGYTF
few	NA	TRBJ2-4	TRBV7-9	TGTGCCAGCAGTCTAACCACAGGGATTTTAGCCAAAAACATTCAGTACTTC	CASSLTTGILAKNIQYF
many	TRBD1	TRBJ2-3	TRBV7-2	TGTGCCAGCAGCTTGGGGACAGGGCACAGCACAGATACGCAGTATTTT	CASSLGTGHSTDTQYF
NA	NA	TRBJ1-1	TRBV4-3	TGCGCCAGCAGCCAAGAGAGCCGGAACACTGAAGCTTTCTTT	CASSQESRNTEAFF
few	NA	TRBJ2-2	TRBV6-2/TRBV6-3	TGTGCCAGCAGTTACTCGAGTCTCGGTACCGGGGAGCTGTTTTTT	CASSYSSLGTGELFF
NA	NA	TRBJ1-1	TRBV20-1	TGCAGTGCTAGATGGACAGAAACGAACACTGAAGCTTTCTTT	CSARWTETNTEAFF
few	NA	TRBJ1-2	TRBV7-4	TGTGCCAGCAGCTCCCCACTCCCCTATGGCTACACCTTC	CASSSPLPYGYTF
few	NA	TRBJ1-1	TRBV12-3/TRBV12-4	TGTGCCAGCAGTTTTAGGCAGGGGTGGACTGAAGCTTTCTTT	CASSFRQGWTEAFF
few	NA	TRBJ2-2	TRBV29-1	TGCAGCGTTCAGCGGGACACCGGGGAGCTGTTTTTT	CSVQRDTGELFF